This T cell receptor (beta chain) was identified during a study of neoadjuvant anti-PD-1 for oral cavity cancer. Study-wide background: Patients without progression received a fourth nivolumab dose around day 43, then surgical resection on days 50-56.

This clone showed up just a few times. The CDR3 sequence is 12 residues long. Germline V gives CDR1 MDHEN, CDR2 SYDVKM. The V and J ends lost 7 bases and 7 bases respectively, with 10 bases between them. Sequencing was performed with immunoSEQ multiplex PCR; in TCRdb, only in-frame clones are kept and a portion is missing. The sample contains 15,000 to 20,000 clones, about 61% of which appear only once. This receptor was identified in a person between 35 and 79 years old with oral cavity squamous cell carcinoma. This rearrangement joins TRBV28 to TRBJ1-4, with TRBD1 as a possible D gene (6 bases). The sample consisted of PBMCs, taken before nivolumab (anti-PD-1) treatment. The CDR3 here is CASKDSTEKLFF. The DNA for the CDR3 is TGTGCCAGCAAGGACAGCACTGAAAAACTGTTTTTT.